One and the same sample provided the 7 T cell receptor beta chains below, sequenced in a study of regulatory and conventional T cells in RAG deficiency. Libraries were prepared by immunoSEQ multiplex PCR; TCRdb keeps only in-frame clonotypes and omits some of them. The sample consists of just over 30,000 clones, approximately 96% of them appearing once. The sorted conventional CD4+ T cells were CD25-low and CD127-high, with genomic DNA sequenced. These data also formed part of another study, on regulatory T cells. That paper notes: The PCR used 52 TRBV and 13 TRBJ primers.

The sample taken for sequencing was CD25- CD4+ T cells sorted from blood. The receptors come from a human donor in good health.

The chain has TRBV4-1 and TRBJ2-3, with 10 bases matching TRBD2. This CDR3 spans 15 amino acids. V shed 2 bases and J 1 base; nucleotides not matched to a gene: 0. CDR1 is MGHRA, CDR2 YSYEKL, per germline. CDR3 amino acids: CASSQSGGGTDTQYF. The CDR3 DNA follows: TGCGCCAGCAGCCAAAGCGGGGGGGGCACAGATACGCAGTATTTT.

The chain links TRBV5-1 to TRBJ2-7; no definite D call. The ends were cut back, 3 bases at V and 4 bases at J, with 5 bases in the middle. The CDR3 contains 11 residues. Germline V gene data show CDR1 as SGHRS and CDR2 as YFSETQ. For the CDR3, the DNA is TGCGCCAGCAGCTCTATATACGAGCAGTACTTC. This codes for CASSSIYEQYF. The variable domain in full, with the rest retrieved from reference TRBV5-1 and TRBJ2-7, is KAGVTQTPRYLIKTRGQQVTLSCSPISGHRSVSWYQQTPGQGLQFLFEYFSETQRNKGNFPGRFSGRQFSNSRSEMNVSTLELGDSALYLCASSSIYEQYFGPGTRLTVT.

The CDR3 here is CASSASGSGSGTQYF. The DNA of the CDR3 is TGTGCCAGCAGCGCTAGCGGGAGCGGTTCGGGTACGCAGTATTTT. The J gene is TRBJ2-3, the V gene TRBV5-4; 10 nucleotides agree with TRBD2. Germline V lookup: CDR1 SGHNT, CDR2 YYREEE (reference sequence). With 4 bases clipped from V and 8 bases from J, the junction kept 10 bases outside the gene matches. This CDR3 is 15 amino acids long.

The rearrangement links TRBV4-2 to TRBJ2-5; 8 nucleotides agree with TRBD2. This CDR3 comprises 17 residues. Germline CDR1 LGHNA, CDR2 YNFKEQ. V was pared by 0 bases and J by 2 bases, with 8 bases of the junction left unmatched. Here the CDR3 reads CASSQDRAGGRQETQYF. In DNA form, the CDR3 reads TGTGCCAGCAGCCAAGATAGGGCGGGGGGCCGACAAGAGACCCAGTACTTC.

V and J are TRBV7-2 and TRBJ2-5; 10 bases are a match to TRBD2. The CDR3 length is 16 residues. V lost 7 bases to trimming and J lost 5 bases; unmatched junction nucleotides: 13. Germline V lookup: CDR1 SGHTA, CDR2 FQGNSA. Written as DNA, the CDR3 is TGTGCCAGCACCCAGAGTCTAGCGGGGGCGGGGGAGACCCAGTACTTC. Its protein is CASTQSLAGAGETQYF.

The V and J genes are TRBV9 and TRBJ2-5, with D perhaps TRBD1 (5 bases). The V end lost 0 bases, the J end lost 5 bases, and 11 bases lay between the germline ends. CDR1 and CDR2 (germline): SGDLS, YYNGEE. CDR3 length: 14 residues. The CDR3 sequence is CASSVGQIRETQYF. DNA of the CDR3: TGTGCCAGCAGCGTAGGACAGATCAGGGAGACCCAGTACTTC.

This chain links TRBV19 with TRBJ1-5, with D perhaps TRBD1 (5 bases). The germline gives CDR1 LNHDA, CDR2 SQIVND (reference sequence). V was clipped by 5 bases and J by 3 bases, with 11 bases between them. The CDR3 spans 14 residues. CDR3 sequence: CASSSQGYNQPQHF. The CDR3 bases are TGTGCCAGTAGTTCCCAGGGATACAATCAGCCCCAGCATTTT.